Listed here is a single TCR beta chain. The cohort comprised adults aged about 18 to 100 years residing in some 24 US areas. Either two negative PCRs, clearance, or symptom resolution qualified Cohort 3 donors as recovered. In the study's own analysis: Amplification from reference gene primers served as the basis for estimated nucleated cell counts. Produced via immunoSEQ multiplex PCR; TCRdb's table is partial and in-frame only. The DNA gave D and trimming, while V, J and clone size come from that table. The sample holds about 320,000 clones, over 70% seen once. This specimen comes from a study of blood T cell repertoires in COVID-19. Study as a whole: The cDNA or gDNA used as material had been derived from T cells, B-cell-depleted T cells, or PBMCs.

The sequence came from a man younger than 45 who had recovered from COVID-19. Sequencing used PBMCs or T cells enriched from blood (not recorded which).

The CDR3 nucleotides are TGTGCCAGCAGTCAGGGTTATAGCAATCAGCCCCAGCATTTT. Protein product: CASSQGYSNQPQHF. The chain uses TRBV28 and TRBJ1-5; TRBD1 might be the D (5 bases). Looked up from germline, CDR1 is MDHEN and CDR2 is SYDVKM. Trimming took off 5 bases at V and 0 bases at J, with 8 bases between the two ends. The CDR3 has 14 residues. The full variable domain, completed using reference TRBV28 and TRBJ1-5, is DVKVTQSSRYLVKRTGEKVFLECVQDMDHENMFWYRQDPGLGLRLIYFSYDVKMKEKGDIPEGYSVSREKKERFSLILESASTNQTSMYLCASSQGYSNQPQHFGDGTRLSIL.